This T cell receptor (beta chain) was observed in a study of blood T cell repertoires in COVID-19. Study summary: Sample material is recorded as cDNA or gDNA derived from T cells, B-cell-depleted T cells, or PBMCs.

Recruitment covered about two dozen US areas and drew participants whose ages spanned about 18 to 95 years. The ends were cut back, 2 bases at V and 4 bases at J, with 8 bases in the middle. Germline values: CDR1 LGHNA, CDR2 YNFKEQ. This CDR3 spans 13 amino acids. Original handling: Quantification of nucleated cells was approximated via reference gene primer amplification. Repertoires were generated with immunoSEQ multiplex PCR, while TCRdb's copy carries only in-frame clones and drops some. That table is the source of V, J and clone size, and D and trimming were worked out from the DNA. The sample shows over 250,000 clones, around 89% of them seen only once.

The TCR was taken from a man between 35 and 55 years old who had recovered from COVID-19. V gene TRBV4-2 combines with J gene TRBJ1-2; the D gene is possibly TRBD1 (6 bases). Sequencing was carried out using PBMCs or T cells enriched from blood (not recorded which). The DNA of the CDR3 is TGTGCCAGCAGCCAACGGGACACCTATGGCTACACCTTC. Amino acid sequence: CASSQRDTYGYTF.